This TCR beta chain was recovered during a study of cytomegalovirus exposure and HLA in healthy donors. This CDR3 is built from 14 residues. Per the germline V gene, CDR1 is SNHLY and CDR2 is FYNNEI. Germline trimming cut 6 bases from V and 5 bases from J; bases unmatched to any gene: 8. Both 60 Vbeta primers and 13 Jbeta primers went into the PCR. Sequenced by immunoSEQ multiplex PCR; TCRdb stores in-frame clones only, minus some. The sample lists roughly 190,000 clones; about four fifths were seen once. This rearrangement joins TRBV2 to TRBJ1-1; 8 bases are shared with TRBD1. The sample comprised PBMCs. The sequence derives from a middle-aged man in good health and CMV-seropositive. The CDR3 nucleotides read TGTGCCAGCAGAGGGACAGGTAGAGGTACTGAAGCTTTCTTT. Protein product: CASRGTGRGTEAFF.